This T cell receptor (beta chain) was sequenced for a study of control samples from healthy donors and cancer patients (dated by TCRdb to 2018 to 2020). The library was produced with the immunoSEQ multiplex PCR assay. The table comes from immuneACCESS by way of TCRdb, which keeps in-frame sequences with V and J called. Part of the clones is missing from these tables; in studies checked, under half for an unresolved V gene and the rest for unknown reasons. The sample table lists 110,000 to 150,000 clones, 70% to 90% of them with a count of one. The leading ten clones occupy around 9% of the sample. Cut back by 1 base and 5 bases, the V and J ends lie 6 bases apart. Taken from cysteine to phenylalanine, the CDR3 has 13 residues. CDR3 DNA only is kept here, 39 bases in frame from base 1. CDR1 and CDR2 were assigned from the germline V gene as SGHTA and FQGNSA. In regard to this clone: What antigen it recognizes has not been identified. The input lacks base qualities; no much larger clone sits a single base away. The identical CDR3 is also encoded by other nucleotide sequences in the sample.

The sequenced sample consisted of blood. The V and J segments used are TRBV7-2 and TRBJ2-1; no D gene call is confident. The TCR originated in a woman younger than 45 in good health. The encoded CDR3 is CASSLGPNNEQFF. Read as DNA, the sequence is TGTGCCAGCAGCTTAGGACCAAACAATGAGCAGTTCTTC.